Following are 15 T cell receptor beta chains from one sample sequenced in a study of naive and memory T cell subsets. The study, taken as a whole, reports: Naive repertoires, especially CD8, held a few larger clonotypes, possibly memory cells re-expressing CD45RA.

Their cognate antigens are unknown. An equimolar mix of two oligonucleotides served as the beta constant-region primer for TRBC1 and TRBC2. Four rounds of PCR amplified the ligated cDNA using nested alpha and beta constant-region primers plus SP2. From the UMI-ligation and nested PCR reads, TCRdb called clonotypes with MiXCR, one entry per CDR3 protein. Among roughly 100,000 distinct CDR3 sequences listed, around 15% were seen once. Sequencing used naive CD8+ T cells from blood. The receptors were gathered from a human donor in good health.

This clonotype was counted only a few times. V is TRBV29-1 and J is TRBJ1-2; D not resolved. Trimming left V 3 bases short and J 4 bases short, with 6 bases between. The CDR3 consists of 11 residues. Looked up from germline, CDR1 is SQVTM and CDR2 is ANQGSEA. In DNA, the CDR3 is TGCAGCGTTGACACGTCCTATGGCTACACCTTC. Encoded protein: CSVDTSYGYTF.

This clonotype has more than one count but fewer than ten. The chain links TRBV12-3 or TRBV12-4 to TRBJ2-3; D might be TRBD1 (5 bases). V was clipped by 6 bases and J by 2 bases, with 12 bases between them. The length of the CDR3 is 14 residues. The CDR3 DNA is TGTGCCAGCAGCCCTGACAGTTACACAGATACGCAGTATTTT. Its translation: CASSPDSYTDTQYF.

In its sample, this clonotype was seen many times. This sequence joins TRBV29-1 and TRBJ1-1; D ambiguous. Germline assignment: CDR1 SQVTM and CDR2 ANQGSEA. The V gene lost 5 bases and the J gene lost 1 base, with 8 bases spanning the gap. The CDR3 length is 12 residues. The CDR3 sequence is CSVLDGNTEAFF. In DNA, the CDR3 is TGCAGCGTTCTAGACGGGAACACTGAAGCTTTCTTT.

The chain joins TRBV5-4 to TRBJ2-2, with D tentatively TRBD1 or TRBD2 (5 bases each). V lost 4 bases and J 7 bases, leaving 11 bases between the germline ends. Germline CDR1 SGHNT, CDR2 YYREEE (reference sequence). The CDR3 consists of 13 residues. In nucleotides, the CDR3 is TGTGCCAGCAGCGGGGACGCGATCGGGGAGCTGTTTTTT. As protein: CASSGDAIGELFF.

This clonotype was found a few times. This chain links TRBV20-1 with TRBJ2-1, with a possible D match to TRBD2 (6 bases). Germline-derived CDR1 and CDR2 are DFQATT and SNEGSKA (reference sequence). CDR3 length: 14 residues. Trimming removed 6 bases from V and 3 bases from J, with 15 bases in between. The CDR3 region is CSAGEEVIYNEQFF. In nucleotides, the CDR3 is TGCAGTGCGGGGGAGGAGGTGATCTACAATGAGCAGTTCTTC.

This clonotype occurred a few times. The V and J genes are TRBV3-1 and TRBJ1-2, with D uncertain. CDR3 length: 17 amino acids. With 1 base removed from V and 3 bases from J, the gap between germline ends came to 18 bases. The germline V gene has CDR1 LGHDT and CDR2 YNNKEL (reference sequence). CDR3 sequence reads: CASSQAKLTLYDYGYTF. The CDR3 nucleotides are TGTGCCAGCAGCCAAGCCAAATTGACCCTGTACGACTATGGCTACACCTTC.

This clonotype was seen ten or more times. The chain carries TRBV4-3 and TRBJ1-4; D not certain. CDR1 LGHNA and CDR2 YSLEER come from the germline V gene. V was clipped by 3 bases and J by 0 bases, with 5 bases between them. CDR3 length equals 14 residues. The CDR3, as DNA: TGCGCCAGCAGCCAGAGATCAACTAATGAAAAACTGTTTTTT. Its protein product is CASSQRSTNEKLFF.

The rearrangement links TRBV7-3 to TRBJ2-7, with TRBD2 matching over 10 bases. Germline assignment: CDR1 SGHTA and CDR2 FQGTGA. Trimming at V came to 5 bases and at J to 3 bases, leaving 10 bases not matched to a gene. The CDR3 extends over 16 amino acids. The CDR3 coding sequence is TGTGCCAGCAGCACTCCTCGGACTAGCGGAGACTACGAGCAGTACTTC. This gives the protein CASSTPRTSGDYEQYF.

The chain's CDR3 is CASSTQGTTEQFF. CDR3 DNA sequence: TGTGCCAGTAGTACTCAGGGGACCACCGAGCAGTTCTTC. V gene TRBV19 combines with J gene TRBJ2-1; a weak D match, TRBD1 (6 bases). Trimming removed 4 bases from V and 10 bases from J, with 14 bases in between. The length of the CDR3 is 13 residues. Germline V gene lookup returns CDR1 LNHDA and CDR2 SQIVND (reference sequence).

This clonotype was seen ten or more times. The V call is TRBV12-3 or TRBV12-4, the J call TRBJ2-3, with 8 nucleotides matching TRBD1. This CDR3 comprises 14 residues. J was trimmed by 5 bases and V by 10 bases; bases with no gene match: 11. CDR3 coding DNA: TGTGCCACCCAGCCCAGGGGGCGCGTAGATACGCAGTATTTT. It is translated as CATQPRGRVDTQYF.

V is TRBV5-6 and J is TRBJ1-5; D gene uncertain. The V gene's germline CDR1 is SGHDT and CDR2 YYEEEE. The CDR3 extends over 12 amino acids. Between the trimmed V and J ends, which lost 3 bases and 2 bases, there was a span of 3 bases. This chain's CDR3 is CASSSRNQPQHF. Here the CDR3 DNA reads TGTGCCAGCAGCTCGCGCAATCAGCCCCAGCATTTT.

This clonotype has at least ten counts. This rearrangement joins TRBV4-2 to TRBJ1-2; no reliable D call. Germline V gives CDR1 LGHNA, CDR2 YNFKEQ. The CDR3 totals 17 residues. Trimming removed 3 bases at V and 2 bases at J, with 19 bases between. In DNA form, the CDR3 reads TGTGCCAGCAGCCAGGGAACTCCGCCGGACGGCAACTATGGCTACACCTTC. Amino acids: CASSQGTPPDGNYGYTF.

The chain joins TRBV4-3 to TRBJ1-3, with D uncertain. Trimming cost V 1 base and J 0 bases, with 16 bases left between them. CDR1 is LGHNA and CDR2 is YSLEER in the germline V gene. This CDR3 contains 18 residues. This CDR3 reads CASSQADRYLVSGNTIYF. As DNA, the CDR3 is TGCGCCAGCAGCCAAGCAGACCGTTACTTGGTCTCTGGAAACACCATATATTTT.

V and J are TRBV5-6 and TRBJ2-7; D may match TRBD1 or TRBD2 (5 bases each). V lost 7 bases to trimming and J lost 5 bases, with 22 bases between them. The CDR3 covers 15 residues. The germline V gene has CDR1 SGHDT and CDR2 YYEEEE. The CDR3 DNA follows: TGTGCCAGCGAAGAAAGACCAGAGGGGTACCACGAGCAGTACTTC. Residues: CASEERPEGYHEQYF.

This clonotype was detected many times. The chain combines TRBV29-1 with TRBJ1-2, with D possibly TRBD1 on 6 matching bases. The V end lost 4 bases, the J end lost 6 bases, and 24 bases lay between the germline ends. The CDR3 has 16 residues. In germline, CDR1 is SQVTM, CDR2 ANQGSEA. The CDR3 DNA follows: TGCAGCGTTGTGGCTGGGGGCCCGAAGGAGGATCATGGCTACACCTTC. Its translation: CSVVAGGPKEDHGYTF.